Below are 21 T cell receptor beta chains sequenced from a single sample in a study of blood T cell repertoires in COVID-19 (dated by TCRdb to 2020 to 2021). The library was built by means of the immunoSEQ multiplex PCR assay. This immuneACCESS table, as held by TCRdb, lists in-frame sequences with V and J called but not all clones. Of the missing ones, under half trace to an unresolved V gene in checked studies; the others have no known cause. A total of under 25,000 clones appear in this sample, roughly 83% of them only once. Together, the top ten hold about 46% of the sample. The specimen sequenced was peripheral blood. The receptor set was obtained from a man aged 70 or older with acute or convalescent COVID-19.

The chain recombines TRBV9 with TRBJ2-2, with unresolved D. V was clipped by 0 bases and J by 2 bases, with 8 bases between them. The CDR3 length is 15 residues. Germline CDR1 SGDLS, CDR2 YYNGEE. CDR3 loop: CASSVGSLNTGELFF. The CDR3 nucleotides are TGTGCCAGCAGCGTAGGTTCTCTCAACACCGGGGAGCTGTTTTTT.

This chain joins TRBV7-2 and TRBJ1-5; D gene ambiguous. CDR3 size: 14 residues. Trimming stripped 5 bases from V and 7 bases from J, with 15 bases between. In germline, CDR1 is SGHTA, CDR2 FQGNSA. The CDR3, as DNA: TGTGCCAGCAGCATCGACTCTTCTGGGCAGCCCCAGCATTTT. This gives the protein CASSIDSSGQPQHF.

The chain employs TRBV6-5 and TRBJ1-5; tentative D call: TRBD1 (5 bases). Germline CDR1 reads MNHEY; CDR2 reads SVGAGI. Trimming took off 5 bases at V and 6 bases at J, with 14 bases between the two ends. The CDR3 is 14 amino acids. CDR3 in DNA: TGTGCCAGCAGTACACGCGGGGGAGGTCAGCCCCAGCATTTT. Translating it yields CASSTRGGGQPQHF.

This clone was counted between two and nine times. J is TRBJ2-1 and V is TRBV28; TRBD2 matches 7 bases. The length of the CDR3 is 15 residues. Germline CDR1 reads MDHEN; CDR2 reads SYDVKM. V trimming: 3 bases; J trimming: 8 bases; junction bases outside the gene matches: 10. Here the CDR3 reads CASSFFGRPPDEQFF. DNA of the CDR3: TGTGCCAGCAGTTTCTTCGGGAGGCCCCCCGATGAGCAGTTCTTC.

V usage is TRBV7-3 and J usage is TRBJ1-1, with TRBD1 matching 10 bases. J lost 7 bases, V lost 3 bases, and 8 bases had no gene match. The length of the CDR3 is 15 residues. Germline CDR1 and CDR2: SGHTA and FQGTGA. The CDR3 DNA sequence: TGTGCCAGCAGCTTGTCCGGGACAGGGGTTAATGAAGCTTTCTTT. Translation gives CASSLSGTGVNEAFF.

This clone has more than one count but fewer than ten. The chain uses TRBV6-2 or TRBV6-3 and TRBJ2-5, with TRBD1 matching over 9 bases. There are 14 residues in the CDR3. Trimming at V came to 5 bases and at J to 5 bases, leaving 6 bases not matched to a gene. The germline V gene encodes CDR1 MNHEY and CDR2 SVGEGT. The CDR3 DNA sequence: TGTGCCAGCAGTCCGACAGGGGGAGGTGAGACCCAGTACTTC. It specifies CASSPTGGGETQYF.

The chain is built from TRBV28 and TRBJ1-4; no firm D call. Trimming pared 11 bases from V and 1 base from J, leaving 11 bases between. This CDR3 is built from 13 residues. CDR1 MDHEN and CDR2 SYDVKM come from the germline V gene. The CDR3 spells CASYTGTNEKLFF. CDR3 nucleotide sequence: TGTGCCTCCTACACGGGAACTAATGAAAAACTGTTTTTT.

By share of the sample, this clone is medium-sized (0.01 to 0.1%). CDR3: CASSPGGGGPEYEQYF. DNA of the CDR3: TGCGCCAGCAGCCCTGGTGGGGGAGGGCCGGAGTACGAGCAGTACTTC. The rearrangement joins TRBV5-1 to TRBJ2-7, with 7 positions matching TRBD2. The ends lost 4 bases at V and 4 bases at J; junction bases unmatched: 14. This CDR3 has 16 residues. The germline V gene encodes CDR1 SGHRS and CDR2 YFSETQ.

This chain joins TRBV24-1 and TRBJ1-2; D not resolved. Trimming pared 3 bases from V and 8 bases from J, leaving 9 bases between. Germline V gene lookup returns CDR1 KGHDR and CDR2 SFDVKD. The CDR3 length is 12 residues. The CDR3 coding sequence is TGTGCCACCAGTGATGGAGGGTGGGGCTACACCTTC. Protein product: CATSDGGWGYTF.

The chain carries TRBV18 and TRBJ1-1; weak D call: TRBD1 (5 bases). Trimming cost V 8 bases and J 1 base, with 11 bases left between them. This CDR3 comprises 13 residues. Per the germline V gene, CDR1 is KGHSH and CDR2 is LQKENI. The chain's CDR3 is CASKTQGNTEAFF. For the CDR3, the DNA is TGTGCCAGCAAAACCCAGGGGAACACTGAAGCTTTCTTT.

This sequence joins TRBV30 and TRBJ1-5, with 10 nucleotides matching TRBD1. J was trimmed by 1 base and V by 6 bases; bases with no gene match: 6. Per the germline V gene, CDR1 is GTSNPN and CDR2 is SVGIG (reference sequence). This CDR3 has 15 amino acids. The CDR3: CACMTGGRSNQPQHF. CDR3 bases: TGTGCCTGTATGACAGGGGGCAGGAGCAATCAGCCCCAGCATTTT.

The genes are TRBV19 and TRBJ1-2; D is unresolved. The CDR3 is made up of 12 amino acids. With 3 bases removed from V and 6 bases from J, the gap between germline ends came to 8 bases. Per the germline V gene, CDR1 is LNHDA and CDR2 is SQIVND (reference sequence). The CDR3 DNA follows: TGTGCCAGTAGTATCGCCAGGCATGGCTACACCTTC. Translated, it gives CASSIARHGYTF.

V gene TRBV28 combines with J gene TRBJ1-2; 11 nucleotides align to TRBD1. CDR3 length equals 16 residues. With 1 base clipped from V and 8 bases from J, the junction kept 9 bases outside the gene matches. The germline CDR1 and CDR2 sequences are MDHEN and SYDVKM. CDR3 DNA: TGTGCCAGCAGTTTATTGGCCGGGACAGGGGGGGACGGCTACACCTTC. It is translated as CASSLLAGTGGDGYTF.

DNA for the CDR3: TGTGCCAGCAGCTTTAGGCGAGGAGAGACCCAGTACTTC. Amino acid sequence: CASSFRRGETQYF. V gene TRBV7-2 combines with J gene TRBJ2-5; D uncertain. The germline V and J ends were trimmed by 3 bases and 4 bases, with 9 bases remaining between them. This CDR3 is 13 amino acids long. The germline V gene has CDR1 SGHTA and CDR2 FQGNSA.

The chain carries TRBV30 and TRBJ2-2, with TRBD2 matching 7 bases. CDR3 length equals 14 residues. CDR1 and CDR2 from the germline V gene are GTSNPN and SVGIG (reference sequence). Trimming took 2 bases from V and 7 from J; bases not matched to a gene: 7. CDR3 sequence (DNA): TGTGCCTGGAGTTTCCGGGACTACGGCGGGGAGCTGTTTTTT. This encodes CAWSFRDYGGELFF.

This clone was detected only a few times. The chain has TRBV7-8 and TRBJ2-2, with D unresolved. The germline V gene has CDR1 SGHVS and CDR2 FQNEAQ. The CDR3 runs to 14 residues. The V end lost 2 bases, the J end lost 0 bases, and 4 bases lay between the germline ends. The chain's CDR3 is CASSLTANTGELFF. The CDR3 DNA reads TGTGCCAGCAGCTTAACAGCGAACACCGGGGAGCTGTTTTTT.

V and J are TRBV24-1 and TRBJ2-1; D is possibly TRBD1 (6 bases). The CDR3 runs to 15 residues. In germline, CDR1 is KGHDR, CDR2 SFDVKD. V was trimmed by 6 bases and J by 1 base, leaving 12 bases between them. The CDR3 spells CATSPARGSYNEQFF. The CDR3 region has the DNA TGTGCCACCAGTCCGGCCAGGGGATCCTACAATGAGCAGTTCTTC.

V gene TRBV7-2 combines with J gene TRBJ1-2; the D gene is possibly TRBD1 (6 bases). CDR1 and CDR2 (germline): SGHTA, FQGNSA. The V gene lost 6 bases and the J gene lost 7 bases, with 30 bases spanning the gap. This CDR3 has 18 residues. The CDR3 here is CASSSDSDSPSRGSGYTF. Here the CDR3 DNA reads TGTGCCAGCAGTTCTGACTCGGACAGCCCAAGCAGGGGTAGTGGCTACACCTTC.

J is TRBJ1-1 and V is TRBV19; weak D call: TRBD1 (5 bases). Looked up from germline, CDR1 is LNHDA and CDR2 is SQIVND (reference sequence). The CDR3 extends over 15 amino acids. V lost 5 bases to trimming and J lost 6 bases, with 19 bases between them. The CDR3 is CASSGARSRSPEAFF. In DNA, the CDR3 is TGTGCCAGTAGTGGGGCAAGGTCCCGTAGTCCTGAAGCTTTCTTT.

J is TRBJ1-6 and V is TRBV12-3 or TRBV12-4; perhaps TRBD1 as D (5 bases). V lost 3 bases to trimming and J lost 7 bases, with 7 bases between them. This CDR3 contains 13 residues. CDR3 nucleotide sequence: TGTGCCAGCAGTTTGCAGGGAAATTCACCCCTCCACTTT. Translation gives CASSLQGNSPLHF.

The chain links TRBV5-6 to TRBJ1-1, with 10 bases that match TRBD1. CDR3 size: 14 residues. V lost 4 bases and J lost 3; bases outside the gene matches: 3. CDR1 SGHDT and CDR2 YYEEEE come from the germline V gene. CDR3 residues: CASSGDRGYTEAFF. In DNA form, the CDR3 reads TGTGCCAGCAGCGGGGACAGGGGTTACACTGAAGCTTTCTTT.